One sample yielded the 14 T cell receptor beta chains listed below, sequenced in a study of T cells in Graves' hyperthyroidism and ophthalmopathy. It was RNA transcripts that yielded the amplified TCR beta CDR3 regions. First-round RT-PCR targeting the TCR CDR3 was performed with the HTBI primer set. From the multiplex PCR reads, TCRdb called clonotypes with MiXCR, one entry per CDR3 protein. The table records roughly 500,000 distinct CDR3 sequences, roughly 46% of them present only once. Sequencing input: peripheral blood or thyroid tissue (not recorded which). The receptors come from an adult woman with Graves' disease, either hyperthyroidism or ophthalmopathy (not recorded which).

This clonotype occurred a few times. The chain joins TRBV25-1 to TRBJ1-6, with D unresolved. CDR1 and CDR2 (germline): MGHDK, SYGVNS. The CDR3 is made up of 17 amino acids. Trimming removed 0 bases at V and 7 bases at J, with 16 bases between. The CDR3 region has the DNA TGTGCCAGCAGTGAATATAGTAGGGAAAATGGGAATTCACCCCTCCACTTT. It translates to CASSEYSRENGNSPLHF. Full variable domain (missing parts from reference TRBV25-1 and TRBJ1-6): EADIYQTPRYLVIGTGKKITLECSQTMGHDKMYWYQQDPGMELHLIHYSYGVNSTEKGDLSSESTVSRIRTEHFPLTLESARPSHTSQYLCASSEYSRENGNSPLHFGNGTRLTVT.

This clonotype has only one observation. The rearrangement joins TRBV7-9 to TRBJ1-2; a possible D gene is TRBD1 (5 bases). The CDR3 totals 13 residues. The V end lost 5 bases, the J end lost 1 base, and 8 bases lay between the germline ends. Germline CDR1 is SEHNR and CDR2 is FQNEAQ (reference sequence). The CDR3, as DNA: TGTGCCAGCAGCGGACAACTTAACTATGGCTACACCTTC. Protein product: CASSGQLNYGYTF. The whole variable domain, filled in from reference TRBV7-9 and TRBJ1-2, reads DTGVSQNPRHKITKRGQNVTFRCDPISEHNRLYWYRQTLGQGPEFLTYFQNEAQLEKSRLLSDRFSAERPKGSFSTLEIQRTEQGDSAMYLCASSGQLNYGYTFGSGTRLTVV.

This chain links TRBV29-1 with TRBJ2-7, with 10 bases lining up with TRBD2. The germline CDR1 and CDR2 sequences are SQVTM and ANQGSEA. This CDR3 has 15 residues. The V segment lost 6 bases and the J segment 6 bases; nucleotides outside the gene matches: 14. The CDR3 region has the DNA TGCAGCGTCGGCCGTTTAGCGGGGGGATCTGGCGAGCAGTACTTC. It translates to CSVGRLAGGSGEQYF.

This clonotype has ten or more counts. The chain carries TRBV5-8 and TRBJ1-1; no definite D call. V dropped 2 bases and J dropped 7 bases, with 12 bases sitting between them. The germline gives CDR1 SGHTS, CDR2 YDEGEE. The CDR3 covers 13 residues. Here the CDR3 reads CASSLGGTGEAFF. CDR3 in DNA: TGTGCCAGCAGCTTAGGAGGTACCGGTGAAGCTTTCTTT.

This clonotype was picked up many times. This rearrangement joins TRBV28 to TRBJ2-7; D is undetermined. CDR1 and CDR2 (germline): MDHEN, SYDVKM. The CDR3 extends over 12 amino acids. V was trimmed by 5 bases and J by 5 bases, leaving 10 bases between them. CDR3 loop: CASSSRINEQYF. The CDR3 coding sequence is TGTGCCAGCAGTAGCCGTATCAACGAGCAGTACTTC.

This clonotype was counted at least ten times. This chain joins TRBV6-5 and TRBJ1-1; D gene unclear. The CDR3 has 13 amino acids. V was shortened by 6 bases and J by 4 bases, with 12 bases between the two germline ends. CDR1 is MNHEY, CDR2 SVGAGI, per germline. The CDR3 bases are TGTGCCAGCAGCCGTGACCCCCGCACTGAAGCTTTCTTT. As protein: CASSRDPRTEAFF.

V gene TRBV18 combines with J gene TRBJ2-2; a possible D gene is TRBD1 (6 bases). Per the germline V gene, CDR1 is KGHSH and CDR2 is LQKENI. V was shortened by 8 bases and J by 0 bases, with 10 bases between the two germline ends. CDR3 length equals 14 residues. CDR3 residues: CASHRASNTGELFF. CDR3 coding DNA: TGTGCCAGCCACAGGGCTTCGAACACCGGGGAGCTGTTTTTT.

This clonotype was picked up many times. This sequence joins TRBV7-2 and TRBJ1-6, with TRBD1 as a possible D gene (6 bases). V was pared by 5 bases and J by 7 bases, with 15 bases between. The CDR3 has 15 residues. Per the germline V gene, CDR1 is SGHTA and CDR2 is FQGNSA. The CDR3 nucleotides read TGTGCCAGCAGCGTGAGGAGGGGGGAAAATTCACCCCTCCACTTT. Translation: CASSVRRGENSPLHF.

This clonotype came up many times. The chain carries TRBV7-2 and TRBJ2-7, with TRBD2 matching 9 bases. With V trimmed by 2 bases and J by 5 bases, 10 bases remained unmatched. In germline, CDR1 is SGHTA, CDR2 FQGNSA. The CDR3 runs 16 residues. The CDR3 here is CASSLWGGRASHEQYF. CDR3 DNA: TGTGCCAGCAGCTTATGGGGCGGGAGGGCATCCCACGAGCAGTACTTC.

This chain links TRBV6-1 with TRBJ2-6, with D maybe TRBD2 (5 bases). V was pared by 7 bases and J by 4 bases, with 11 bases between. Germline V CDR1 and CDR2: MNHNS, SASEGT. CDR3 length equals 14 residues. Here the CDR3 reads CASIEGAGANVLTF. The CDR3 nucleotides read TGTGCCAGCATCGAGGGCGCCGGGGCCAACGTCCTGACTTTC.

This clonotype was seen at least ten times. V is TRBV12-3 or TRBV12-4 and J is TRBJ2-2; 9 positions match TRBD2. The CDR3 is 16 amino acids. Unmatched junction bases numbered 9, after V lost 3 bases and J lost 7 bases. The CDR3 coding sequence is TGTGCCAGCAGTTTCTATGTAGCGGGAGAGAGCGGGGAGCTGTTTTTT. The encoded protein is CASSFYVAGESGELFF.

With respect to this clonotype: The junction departs from germline at one end; a sequencing error may be responsible. The chain joins TRBV7-9 to TRBJ2-5, with 10 bases identical to TRBD2. The CDR3 totals 15 residues. CDR1 and CDR2 from the germline V gene are SEHNR and FQNEAQ (reference sequence). CDR3 bases: TGCGCCAGCAGCTTTCCCGGGACTAGCGCGGAGACCCAGTACTTC. Its protein product is CASSFPGTSAETQYF.

This clonotype has ten or more counts. The V call is TRBV15, the J call TRBJ2-5, with D possibly TRBD1 on 5 matching bases. In germline, CDR1 is LNHNV, CDR2 YYDKDF (reference sequence). The CDR3 contains 15 residues. Trimming took off 1 base at V and 5 bases at J, with 14 bases between the two ends. CDR3 nucleotides: TGTGCCACCAGCAGAGCCCGACTGGGGCGGGAGACCCAGTACTTC. It yields the protein CATSRARLGRETQYF.

V gene TRBV7-6 combines with J gene TRBJ2-7; TRBD2 matches at 8 bases. The length of the CDR3 is 16 residues. V was pared by 2 bases and J by 3 bases, with 9 bases of the junction left unmatched. The V gene's germline CDR1 is SGHVS and CDR2 FNYEAQ. The CDR3 protein is CASSLFFAGGNYEQYF. CDR3 DNA: TGTGCCAGCAGCTTATTTTTCGCGGGAGGTAACTACGAGCAGTACTTC.